Listed here is a single T cell receptor beta chain. Its cognate antigen is unknown. CDR3 length equals 15 residues. Germline CDR1 SGHTA, CDR2 FQGNSA. V shed 5 bases, J shed 1 base, and the junction held 4 bases outside the gene matches. A single record per CDR3 protein comes from TCRdb applying MiXCR to the reads. Of around 77,000 distinct CDR3 sequences listed, roughly 20% are singletons. This entry is derived from a study of T cell repertoires in cytomegalovirus infection. As for the study in general: Epitope selection comprised recently identified HLA-C-restricted CMV epitopes and well-studied HLA-B-restricted CMV epitopes. Evidence of both CMV infection and a matching HLA type came from public TCR beta signatures.

This receptor was obtained from a human donor in good health (CMV status not recorded). Some clones in this sample may be carry-over from other donors' samples. The sequences come from CD8+ T cells from cultured PBMCs, collected from culture after CMV antigen stimulation. The chain is built from TRBV7-2 and TRBJ2-4; TRBD1 matches 8 bases. CDR3 sequence: CASSQDRAAKNIQYF. The CDR3 nucleotides read TGTGCCAGCAGCCAGGACAGGGCTGCCAAAAACATTCAGTACTTC.